This TCR beta chain was identified in a study of tumor-infiltrating lymphocytes in primary liver carcinoma. Starting material for RNA and DNA co-extraction consisted of roughly 20-34 mg of unsorted bulk tissue. V was cut by 0 bases and J by 4 bases, with 22 bases left in between. CDR3 length: 19 amino acids. Per germline, CDR1 ENHRY and CDR2 SYGVKD. This clonotype has at least ten counts. From roughly 470 ng total RNA, TCR beta cDNA was generated with a primer in the constant region. Employing slightly modified ARM-PCR, three nested multiplex PCR rounds were run, and these gave rise to the TCR beta libraries. The first two PCR rounds, approximately 10 cycles each, used TRBV1-TRBV30 forward primers and a C-beta reverse primer. TCRdb reprocessed the multiplex PCR reads with MiXCR, giving one entry per CDR3 protein. The top ten clones hold about 35% of a sample with 30,000 to 35,000 distinct CDR3 sequences, about 82% of them seen once.

The receptor was derived from a man aged 40-50 years with primary liver carcinoma and hepatitis B virus infection. The rearrangement uses TRBV10-3 and TRBJ1-3; perhaps TRBD1 as D (5 bases). The sequencing sample was made of liver tumor tissue from sampling region 5. Subset defined: tumor region T5, tumor centre. For the CDR3, the DNA is TGTGCCATCAGTGAGTCGGGTGTCCCCTTTAGGGGAGAAGGAAACACCATATATTTT. Protein: CAISESGVPFRGEGNTIYF.